This TCR beta chain was sequenced for a study of T-cell reconstitution after alpha-beta-depleted transplantation in children. Unique molecular identifiers were used in preparing the TCRbeta library. Using its own MiXCR run on the PCR reads, TCRdb lists one record per CDR3 protein. The data show 700,000 to 950,000 distinct CDR3 sequences, roughly 16% seen once. This CDR3 is built from 19 residues. V trimming: 1 base; J trimming: 0 bases; junction bases outside the gene matches: 6. Material: PBMCs, mostly from graft donor cells, obtained 360 days after TCRalphabeta/CD19-depleted stem cell transplant. The sequence was obtained from a male patient aged 5 to 17 who had a stem cell transplant for acute lymphoblastic leukemia, so the T cells may come from the graft donor. The chain recombines TRBV12-3 or TRBV12-4 with TRBJ2-1; 13 bases map to TRBD2. Written as DNA, the CDR3 is TGTGCCAGCAGTTTAGGGAAGACTAGCGGGAGGAGCTCCTACAATGAGCAGTTCTTC. This translates into CASSLGKTSGRSSYNEQFF.